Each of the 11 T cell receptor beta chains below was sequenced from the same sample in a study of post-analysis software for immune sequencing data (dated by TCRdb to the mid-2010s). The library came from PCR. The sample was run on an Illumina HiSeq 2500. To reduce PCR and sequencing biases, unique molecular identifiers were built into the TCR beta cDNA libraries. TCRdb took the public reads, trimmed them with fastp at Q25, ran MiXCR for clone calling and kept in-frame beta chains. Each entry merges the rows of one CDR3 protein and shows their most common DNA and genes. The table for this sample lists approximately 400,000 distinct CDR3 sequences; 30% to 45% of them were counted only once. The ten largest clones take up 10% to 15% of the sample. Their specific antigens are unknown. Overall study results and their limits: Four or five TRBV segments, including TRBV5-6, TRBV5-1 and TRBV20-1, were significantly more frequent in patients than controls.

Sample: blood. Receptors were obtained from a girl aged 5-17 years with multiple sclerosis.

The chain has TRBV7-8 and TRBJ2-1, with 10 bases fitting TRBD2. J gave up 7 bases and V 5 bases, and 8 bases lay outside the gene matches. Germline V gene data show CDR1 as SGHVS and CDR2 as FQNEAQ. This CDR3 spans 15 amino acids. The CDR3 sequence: CASSPGTSACNEQFF. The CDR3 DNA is TGTGCCAGCAGCCCCGGGACTAGCGCCTGTAATGAGCAGTTCTTC.

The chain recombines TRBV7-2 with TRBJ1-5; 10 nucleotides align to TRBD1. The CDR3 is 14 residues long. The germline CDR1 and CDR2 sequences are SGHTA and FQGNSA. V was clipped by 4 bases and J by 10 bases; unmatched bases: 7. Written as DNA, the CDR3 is TGTGCCAGCAGCTCGGGACAGGGGCCCGGCCCCCAGCATTTT. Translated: CASSSGQGPGPQHF.

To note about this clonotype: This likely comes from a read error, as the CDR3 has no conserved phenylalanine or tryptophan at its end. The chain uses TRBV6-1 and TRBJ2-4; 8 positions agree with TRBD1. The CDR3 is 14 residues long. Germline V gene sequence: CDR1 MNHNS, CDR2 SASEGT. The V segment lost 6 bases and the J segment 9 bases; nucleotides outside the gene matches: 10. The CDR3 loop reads CASSPGQGAGIQYV. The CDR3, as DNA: TGTGCCAGCAGCCCTGGACAGGGAGCGGGCATTCAGTACGTC.

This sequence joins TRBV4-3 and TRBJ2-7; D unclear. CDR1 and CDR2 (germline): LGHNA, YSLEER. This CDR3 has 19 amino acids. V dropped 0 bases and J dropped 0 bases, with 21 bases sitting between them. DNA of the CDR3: TGCGCCAGCAGCCAAGATCCCTATCCTGACTTCCTGAGCTCCTACGAGCAGTACTTC. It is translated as CASSQDPYPDFLSSYEQYF.

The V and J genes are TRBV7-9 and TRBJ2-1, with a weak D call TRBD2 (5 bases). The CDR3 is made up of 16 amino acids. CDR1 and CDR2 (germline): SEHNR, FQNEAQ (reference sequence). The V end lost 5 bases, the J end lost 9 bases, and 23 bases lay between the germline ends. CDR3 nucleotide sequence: TGTGCCAGCAGCCCCGGGGAAGACATGGGGTTAGGTGAGCAGTTCTTC. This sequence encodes CASSPGEDMGLGEQFF.

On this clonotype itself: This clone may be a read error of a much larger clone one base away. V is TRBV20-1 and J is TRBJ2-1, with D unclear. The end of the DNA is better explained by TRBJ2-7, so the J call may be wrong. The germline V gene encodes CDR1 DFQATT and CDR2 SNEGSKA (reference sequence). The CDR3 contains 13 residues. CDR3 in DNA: TGCAGTGCTAGAGGACAATCCTACAATGAGCAGTACTTC. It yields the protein CSARGQSYNEQYF.

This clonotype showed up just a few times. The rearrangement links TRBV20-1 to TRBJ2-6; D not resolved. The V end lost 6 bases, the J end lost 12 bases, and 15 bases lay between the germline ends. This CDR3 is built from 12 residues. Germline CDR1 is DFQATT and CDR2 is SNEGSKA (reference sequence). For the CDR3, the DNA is TGCAGTGCCTTGGCGGCCTCAAGCGTCCTGACTTTC. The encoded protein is CSALAASSVLTF.

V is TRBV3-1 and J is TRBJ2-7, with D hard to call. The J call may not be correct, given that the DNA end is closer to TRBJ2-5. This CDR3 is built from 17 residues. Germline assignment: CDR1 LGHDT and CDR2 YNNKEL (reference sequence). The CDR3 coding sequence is TGTGCCAGCAGCCGCCCCCCCACAGAGCTTGTAGGGGAGACCCAGTACTTC. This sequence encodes CASSRPPTELVGETQYF.

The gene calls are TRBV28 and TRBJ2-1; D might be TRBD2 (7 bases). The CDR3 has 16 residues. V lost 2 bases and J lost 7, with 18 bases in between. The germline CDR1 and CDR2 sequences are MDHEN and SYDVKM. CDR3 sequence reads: CASSLRLGGRENEQFF. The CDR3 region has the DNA TGTGCCAGCAGTTTACGCTTGGGGGGGCGCGAGAATGAGCAGTTCTTC. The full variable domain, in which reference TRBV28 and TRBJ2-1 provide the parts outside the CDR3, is DVKVTQSSRYLVKRTGEKVFLECVQDMDHENMFWYRQDPGLGLRLIYFSYDVKMKEKGDIPEGYSVSREKKERFSLILESASTNQTSMYLCASSLRLGGRENEQFFGPGTRLTVL.

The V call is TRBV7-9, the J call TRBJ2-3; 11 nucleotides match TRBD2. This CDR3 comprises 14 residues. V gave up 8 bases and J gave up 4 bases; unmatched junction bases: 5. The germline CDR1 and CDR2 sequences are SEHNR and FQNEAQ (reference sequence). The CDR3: CASLTSGGADTQYF. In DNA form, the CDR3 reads TGTGCCAGCCTCACTAGCGGGGGCGCAGATACGCAGTATTTT.

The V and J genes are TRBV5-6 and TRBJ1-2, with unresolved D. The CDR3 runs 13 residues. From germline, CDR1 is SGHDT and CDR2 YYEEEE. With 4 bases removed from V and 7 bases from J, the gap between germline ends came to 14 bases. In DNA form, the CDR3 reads TGTGCCAGCAGCCCGGGCGCCTGGGGTGGCTACACCTTC. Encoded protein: CASSPGAWGGYTF.